This entry lists 20 T cell receptor beta chains sequenced from one sample in a study of beta chain features in type 1 diabetes. What was sequenced were expressed TCRB transcripts, since all of the isolated RNA had been reverse transcribed. Repertoires were generated with immunoSEQ multiplex PCR, while TCRdb's copy carries only in-frame clones and drops some. The profile shows 350,000 to 400,000 clones, roughly 16% of them singletons. Sequenced: naive CD4+ T cells from blood. These receptors all stem from a woman under 30 in good health.

This clone was seen a handful of times. V is TRBV14 and J is TRBJ2-4; D might be TRBD2 (6 bases). Trimming stripped 2 bases from V and 8 bases from J, with 13 bases between. CDR1 and CDR2 from the germline V gene are SGHDN and FVKESK. This CDR3 contains 14 residues. The CDR3 loop is CASSQQDYYDIQYF. CDR3 nucleotides: TGTGCCAGCAGCCAACAGGACTACTATGACATTCAGTACTTC.

There are a few counts of this clone. The sample has other DNA sequences that encode this CDR3 too. The genes are TRBV30 and TRBJ1-1; TRBD1 is a possible D gene (6 bases). V dropped 2 bases and J dropped 1 base, with 8 bases sitting between them. The germline gives CDR1 GTSNPN, CDR2 SVGIG (reference sequence). The CDR3 contains 13 residues. The chain's CDR3 is CAWSTQGNTEAFF. The CDR3 DNA is TGTGCCTGGAGTACACAGGGGAACACTGAAGCTTTCTTT. Based on the CDR3 plus reference TRBV30 and TRBJ1-1, the full variable domain is SQTIHQWPATLVQPVGSPLSLECTVEGTSNPNLYWYRQAAGRGLQLLFYSVGIGQISSEVPQNLSASRPQDRQFILSSKKLLLSDSGFYLCAWSTQGNTEAFFGQGTRLTVV.

This clone showed up just a few times. The chain joins TRBV29-1 to TRBJ2-5, with a tentative D call TRBD2 (6 bases). CDR1 and CDR2 (germline): SQVTM, ANQGSEA. V was pared by 6 bases and J by 0 bases, with 17 bases between. This CDR3 comprises 15 residues. The DNA of the CDR3 is TGCAGCGTCCCCGGGGGAGGCTGGTACCAAGAGACCCAGTACTTC. Translation: CSVPGGGWYQETQYF. The whole variable domain, filled in from reference TRBV29-1 and TRBJ2-5, reads SAVISQKPSRDICQRGTSLTIQCQVDSQVTMMFWYRQQPGQSLTLIATANQGSEATYESGFVIDKFPISRPNLTFSTLTVSNMSPEDSSIYLCSVPGGGWYQETQYFGPGTRLLVL.

There are a few counts of this clone. The rearrangement links TRBV30 to TRBJ2-1; TRBD1 matches 10 bases. Losses at the gene ends were 0 bases for V and 6 bases for J; bases not matched to a gene: 5. Germline values: CDR1 GTSNPN, CDR2 SVGIG (reference sequence). CDR3 length equals 15 residues. The CDR3 region is CAWSVRQGAANEQFF. CDR3 DNA sequence: TGTGCCTGGAGTGTACGACAGGGGGCGGCCAATGAGCAGTTCTTC. The whole variable domain, filled in from reference TRBV30 and TRBJ2-1, reads SQTIHQWPATLVQPVGSPLSLECTVEGTSNPNLYWYRQAAGRGLQLLFYSVGIGQISSEVPQNLSASRPQDRQFILSSKKLLLSDSGFYLCAWSVRQGAANEQFFGPGTRLTVL.

This clone occurred a few times. The chain employs TRBV19 and TRBJ2-5; 9 nucleotides agree with TRBD1. This CDR3 is built from 15 residues. Germline CDR1 LNHDA, CDR2 SQIVND (reference sequence). Unmatched junction bases numbered 8, after V lost 4 bases and J lost 5 bases. CDR3 bases: TGTGCCAGTAGTACTGGACAGGGGATCTCGGAGACCCAGTACTTC. This sequence encodes CASSTGQGISETQYF.

The sample holds a few counts of this clone. V gene TRBV29-1 combines with J gene TRBJ2-1, with 7 bases aligning to TRBD2. The CDR3 sequence is 16 residues long. Germline V gene sequence: CDR1 SQVTM, CDR2 ANQGSEA. The ends lost 3 bases at V and 9 bases at J; junction bases unmatched: 17. The CDR3 DNA reads as TGCAGCGTTGAGGGGGAATATACGCCCTGGGGGGGTGAGCAGTTCTTC. It encodes CSVEGEYTPWGGEQFF.

The chain combines TRBV5-1 with TRBJ2-1; 11 bases fit TRBD2. V was clipped by 4 bases and J by 9 bases; unmatched bases: 9. Germline V gives CDR1 SGHRS, CDR2 YFSETQ. CDR3 length: 15 residues. The CDR3 protein is CASSRELAGAGEQFF. In DNA form, the CDR3 reads TGCGCCAGCAGCCGGGAACTAGCGGGAGCTGGTGAGCAGTTCTTC.

The rearrangement links TRBV9 to TRBJ2-1; D possibly corresponds to TRBD2 (5 bases). Germline V CDR1 and CDR2: SGDLS, YYNGEE. This CDR3 is 14 amino acids long. Trimming stripped 0 bases from V and 5 bases from J, with 9 bases between. The CDR3 coding sequence is TGTGCCAGCAGCGTAGCGGGATTTAACAATGAGCAGTTCTTC. Translated, it gives CASSVAGFNNEQFF.

The V and J genes are TRBV6-6 and TRBJ2-1, with D possibly matching TRBD2 (6 bases). V was trimmed by 6 bases and J by 4 bases, leaving 16 bases between them. The CDR3 is 15 amino acids. Germline-derived CDR1 and CDR2 are MNHNY and SVGAGI (reference sequence). The DNA for the CDR3 is TGTGCCAGCAGCCTCCGCGGAGGGTTATACAATGAGCAGTTCTTC. Amino acid sequence: CASSLRGGLYNEQFF.

This clone was recorded a few times. The V gene is TRBV4-3, the J gene TRBJ2-1; 8 nucleotides match TRBD2. Germline lookup yields CDR1 LGHNA and CDR2 YSLEER. CDR3 size: 16 residues. Trimming took 1 base from V and 4 from J; bases not matched to a gene: 6. DNA for the CDR3: TGCGCCAGCAGCCAAGGAATAACTAGCGGTTACAATGAGCAGTTCTTC. Amino acid sequence: CASSQGITSGYNEQFF.

This clone was picked up a small number of times. The V and J genes are TRBV11-2 and TRBJ2-1; 9 nucleotides match TRBD2. V was pared by 4 bases and J by 7 bases, with 5 bases of the junction left unmatched. This CDR3 is 14 amino acids long. Germline V gene sequence: CDR1 SGHAT, CDR2 FQNNGV. As DNA, the CDR3 is TGTGCCAGCAGCTCTAGCGGGAATTGGAATGAGCAGTTCTTC. Protein sequence: CASSSSGNWNEQFF. The complete variable domain, with remaining parts taken from reference TRBV11-2 and TRBJ2-1, reads EAGVAQSPRYKIIEKRQSVAFWCNPISGHATLYWYQQILGQGPKLLIQFQNNGVVDDSQLPKDRFSAERLKGVDSTLKIQPAKLEDSAVYLCASSSSGNWNEQFFGPGTRLTVL.

The V gene is TRBV6-5, the J gene TRBJ2-7; TRBD2 agrees at 12 bases. Germline CDR1 is MNHEY and CDR2 is SVGAGI. This CDR3 region has 13 residues. V was pared by 7 bases and J by 7 bases, with 5 bases of the junction left unmatched. This CDR3 reads CASKVLAGGEQYF. The CDR3 DNA reads as TGTGCCAGCAAGGTCCTAGCGGGAGGGGAGCAGTACTTC.

This clone was detected a few times. The chain links TRBV7-3 to TRBJ1-2, with 7 nucleotides matching TRBD1. Germline values: CDR1 SGHTA, CDR2 FQGTGA. J lost 8 bases, V lost 4 bases, and 13 bases had no gene match. There are 15 residues in the CDR3. CDR3 sequence: CASSSPPTNRGGYTF. CDR3 in DNA: TGTGCCAGCAGCTCTCCCCCAACCAACAGGGGAGGCTACACCTTC.

The chain links TRBV30 to TRBJ1-1; D is undetermined. CDR3 length: 12 residues. V lost 2 bases and J lost 4, with 8 bases in between. In germline, CDR1 is GTSNPN, CDR2 SVGIG (reference sequence). The CDR3 protein is CAWSSGSTEAFF. CDR3 nucleotide sequence: TGTGCCTGGAGTTCGGGGAGCACTGAAGCTTTCTTT. Combining the CDR3 with reference TRBV30 and TRBJ1-1 gives the whole variable domain SQTIHQWPATLVQPVGSPLSLECTVEGTSNPNLYWYRQAAGRGLQLLFYSVGIGQISSEVPQNLSASRPQDRQFILSSKKLLLSDSGFYLCAWSSGSTEAFFGQGTRLTVV.

This chain links TRBV28 with TRBJ2-2; TRBD2 aligns across 11 bases. Germline values: CDR1 MDHEN, CDR2 SYDVKM. The CDR3 is 17 amino acids. Trimming took 7 bases from V and 6 from J; bases not matched to a gene: 13. The CDR3 DNA sequence: TGTGCCAGCACCTTTACCCAACTAGCGGGAGTTCCCGGGGAGCTGTTTTTT. Its protein is CASTFTQLAGVPGELFF.

The chain has TRBV19 and TRBJ2-5; TRBD2 agrees at 9 bases. Germline V gene sequence: CDR1 LNHDA, CDR2 SQIVND (reference sequence). With V trimmed by 1 base and J by 5 bases, 11 bases remained unmatched. This CDR3 has 17 amino acids. The CDR3 bases are TGTGCCAGTAGTATAGTAAGGCGCGGGAGGGCCAGTGAGACCCAGTACTTC. It encodes CASSIVRRGRASETQYF.

This chain connects TRBV28 to TRBJ1-4; TRBD1 matches 8 bases. The CDR3 is 15 amino acids. The trim removed 4 bases at V and 10 bases at J, leaving 11 bases unmatched. CDR1 and CDR2 from the germline V gene are MDHEN and SYDVKM. CDR3 nucleotide sequence: TGTGCCAGCAGTTCTCCGGGACAGGTCAAAGGAAAACTGTTTTTT. This codes for CASSSPGQVKGKLFF.

In DNA, the CDR3 is TGTGCCAGCAGCCGTTCGCAGTTCTTC. This encodes CASSRSQFF. This chain uses TRBV11-2 with TRBJ2-1; D is unclear. There are 9 residues in the CDR3. V lost 5 bases and J lost 12, with 5 bases in between. The germline CDR1 and CDR2 sequences are SGHAT and FQNNGV.

This clone was counted between two and nine times. The V call is TRBV29-1, the J call TRBJ2-7, with D possibly being TRBD1 (6 bases). V was trimmed by 0 bases and J by 3 bases, leaving 15 bases between them. Looked up from germline, CDR1 is SQVTM and CDR2 is ANQGSEA. The CDR3 is 15 residues long. The DNA of the CDR3 is TGCAGCGTTGAAGATCTAGACCAGGGGCACTACGAGCAGTACTTC. This encodes CSVEDLDQGHYEQYF.

The CDR3 DNA sequence: TGTGCCAGCAGCGTAGATAGGCCTAGCGGGAGTGACACGCAGTATTTT. Protein product: CASSVDRPSGSDTQYF. The chain uses TRBV9 and TRBJ2-3, with 10 positions matching TRBD2. CDR1 and CDR2 from the germline V gene are SGDLS and YYNGEE. This CDR3 contains 16 residues. The junction had 10 bases not matched to a gene; V was cut back by 0 bases and J by 9 bases.